This paragraph covers one T cell receptor (beta chain) sequence. Germline CDR1 is SGHRS and CDR2 is YFSETQ. This CDR3 has 16 amino acids. V trimming: 1 base; J trimming: 4 bases; junction bases outside the gene matches: 7. Only in-frame clones appear in the TCRdb table, and some are missing; sequencing was by immunoSEQ multiplex PCR. This table has about 160,000 clones, approximately 86% appearing once. This entry is derived from a study of blood T cell repertoires in COVID-19. Overall study: PBMCs, B-cell-depleted T cells, or T cells were the source of the cDNA or gDNA that made up the material.

The chain combines TRBV5-1 with TRBJ1-1, with TRBD1 matching 10 bases. What was sequenced was peripheral blood. The TCR comes from a woman aged 60-70 years who had recovered from COVID-19. As DNA, the CDR3 is TGCGCCAGCAGCTTGAACTCCGGGACAGGGGCCACTGAAGCTTTCTTT. This gives the protein CASSLNSGTGATEAFF.